The 28 T cell receptor beta chains listed next were all sequenced from one sample in a study of identical twins. In TCRdb, the 5' RACE reads were re-called with MiXCR into one record per CDR3 protein. The repertoire holds 1.5 million to 2 million distinct CDR3 sequences, with under 35% as singletons. The sequencing input was cord blood. All receptors come from a newborn girl in good health.

The chain uses TRBV20-1 and TRBJ2-3, with 11 bases lining up with TRBD2. The CDR3 loop spans 19 amino acids. Unmatched junction bases numbered 20, after V lost 5 bases and J lost 4 bases. Per germline, CDR1 DFQATT and CDR2 SNEGSKA (reference sequence). In nucleotides, the CDR3 is TGCAGTGCTCGCTTCTGGGCTAGCGGGAGGTTGAAGTCCCCAGATACGCAGTATTTT. The encoded protein is CSARFWASGRLKSPDTQYF.

This clonotype was seen a single time. Given a much more abundant clone one base away, this may be a read error. J is TRBJ2-5 and V is TRBV9, with 10 bases aligning to TRBD2. Germline CDR1 reads SGDLS; CDR2 reads YYNGEE. This CDR3 has 15 residues. The junction had 14 bases not matched to a gene; V was cut back by 4 bases and J by 11 bases. The CDR3 region has the DNA TGTGCCAGCAGCCCCCAAGCGGGAGGGTTCCATGAGCAGTACTTC. The encoded protein is CASSPQAGGFHEQYF.

The chain combines TRBV4-2 with TRBJ2-7; TRBD1 matches 9 bases. The DNA matches TRBJ2-5 better at its end, which makes the J call doubtful. There are 14 residues in the CDR3. Germline CDR1 and CDR2: LGHNA and YNFKEQ. CDR3 in amino acids: CASSQGDRGETQYF. The CDR3 nucleotides read TGTGCCAGCAGCCAAGGTGACAGGGGGGAGACCCAGTACTTC.

This clonotype appeared a single time. The J gene is TRBJ1-4, the V gene TRBV5-5, with D hard to call. The CDR3 covers 15 residues. V was shortened by 0 bases and J by 7 bases, with 13 bases between the two germline ends. The germline V gene has CDR1 SGHKS and CDR2 YYEKEE (reference sequence). The CDR3 protein is CASSLVGSRGEKLFF. DNA for the CDR3: TGTGCCAGCAGCTTGGTAGGATCTCGGGGTGAAAAACTGTTTTTT.

The chain is built from TRBV4-1 and TRBJ2-4, with unresolved D. TRBJ2-5 matches the DNA end more closely, so the J call is doubtful. The CDR3 length is 15 residues. Germline-derived CDR1 and CDR2 are MGHRA and YSYEKL. CDR3 amino acids: CASSQDVSIQETQYF. The CDR3 region has the DNA TGCGCCAGCAGCCAAGATGTTAGCATACAAGAGACCCAGTACTTC.

A note on this clonotype: This is likely a read error, given that the CDR3 carries no conserved phenylalanine or tryptophan at its end. The chain recombines TRBV12-3 or TRBV12-4 with TRBJ2-7; D tentatively reads TRBD1 or TRBD2 (5 bases each). CDR3 length equals 13 residues. Trimming shortened V by 3 bases and J by 2 bases, and 8 bases separated the two germline ends. CDR3 protein: CASSLGEPYEQYY. In DNA, the CDR3 is TGTGCCAGCAGTTTGGGGGAACCCTACGAGCAGTACTAC.

The chain links TRBV29-1 to TRBJ2-3, with 12 bases lining up with TRBD2. V was clipped by 7 bases and J by 1 base; unmatched bases: 15. Germline V lookup: CDR1 SQVTM, CDR2 ANQGSEA. The CDR3 is made up of 18 amino acids. The CDR3 coding sequence is TGCAGCGCCCTTGGACAGCATCCTAGCGGGGGGGGCACAGATACGCAGTATTTT. It specifies CSALGQHPSGGGTDTQYF.

This clonotype turned up a few times. This chain uses TRBV27 with TRBJ2-7; TRBD1 matches at 9 bases. CDR1 and CDR2 from the germline V gene are MNHEY and SMNVEV (reference sequence). The ends lost 6 bases at V and 2 bases at J; junction bases unmatched: 11. The CDR3 has 16 residues. The CDR3 coding sequence is TGTGCCAGCAGCCCGGACAGGGGCCTTAATCCCTACGAGCAGTACTTC. This encodes CASSPDRGLNPYEQYF.

The chain carries TRBV5-1 and TRBJ2-3; D might be TRBD2 (6 bases). The CDR3 is 17 residues long. CDR1 and CDR2 from the germline V gene are SGHRS and YFSETQ. V dropped 4 bases and J dropped 2 bases, with 20 bases sitting between them. The DNA for the CDR3 is TGCGCCAGCAGCGAACCTACTGGCGGGGCCCTCACAGATACGCAGTATTTT. Translation gives CASSEPTGGALTDTQYF. Full variable domain (rest looked up from reference TRBV5-1 and TRBJ2-3): KAGVTQTPRYLIKTRGQQVTLSCSPISGHRSVSWYQQTPGQGLQFLFEYFSETQRNKGNFPGRFSGRQFSNSRSEMNVSTLELGDSALYLCASSEPTGGALTDTQYFGPGTRLTVL.

The J gene is TRBJ1-2, the V gene TRBV12-3 or TRBV12-4, with TRBD1 matching 7 bases. The CDR3 extends over 16 amino acids. V dropped 5 bases and J dropped 5; count of bases not matched to a gene: 14. The CDR3 loop reads CASSPRLIRGTYGYTF. The DNA of the CDR3 is TGTGCCAGCAGTCCCAGACTGATCAGGGGGACGTATGGCTACACCTTC.

The chain links TRBV20-1 to TRBJ2-1; TRBD2 matches 7 bases. Unmatched junction bases numbered 7, after V lost 2 bases and J lost 6 bases. CDR3 length: 14 amino acids. Germline V gene lookup returns CDR1 DFQATT and CDR2 SNEGSKA (reference sequence). CDR3 nucleotides: TGCAGTGCTAGATGGGCTAGCGGACTCAATGAGCAGTTCTTC. This sequence encodes CSARWASGLNEQFF.

This rearrangement joins TRBV20-1 to TRBJ2-7; D gene uncertain. Germline CDR1 DFQATT, CDR2 SNEGSKA (reference sequence). V shed 1 base and J shed 7 bases, with 14 bases lying between them. The CDR3 sequence is 13 residues long. The CDR3 sequence: CSARVKLYNEQYF. The DNA of the CDR3 is TGCAGTGCTAGAGTCAAGTTATACAATGAGCAGTACTTC.

The CDR3 coding sequence is TGCGCCAGCAGCCAAGATCGTGCCGGGGTCTCCTACGAGCAGTACTTC. Its protein product is CASSQDRAGVSYEQYF. V gene TRBV4-1 combines with J gene TRBJ2-7, with D possibly being TRBD2 (5 bases). The CDR3 has 16 residues. Trimming stripped 0 bases from V and 0 bases from J, with 12 bases between. The germline V gene encodes CDR1 MGHRA and CDR2 YSYEKL.

This clonotype turned up a few times. The V gene is TRBV10-3, the J gene TRBJ2-5; 10 positions agree with TRBD2. The germline V gene has CDR1 ENHRY and CDR2 SYGVKD. V dropped 11 bases and J dropped 1; count of bases not matched to a gene: 7. CDR3 length: 14 amino acids. In nucleotides, the CDR3 is TGTGCCGTCGGCAGCGGGAGGGTCCAAGAGACCCAGTACTTC. This sequence encodes CAVGSGRVQETQYF.

The V gene is TRBV4-2, the J gene TRBJ2-1, with a tentative D call TRBD2 (6 bases). This CDR3 has 15 amino acids. The ends were cut back, 2 bases at V and 8 bases at J, with 16 bases in the middle. Germline values: CDR1 LGHNA, CDR2 YNFKEQ. The CDR3 sequence: CASSQRQAAGDEQFF. CDR3 nucleotide sequence: TGTGCCAGCAGCCAAAGGCAGGCAGCGGGCGATGAGCAGTTCTTC.

Ten or more counts support this clonotype. The chain combines TRBV7-2 with TRBJ2-7; TRBD1 aligns across 7 bases. V shed 1 base, J shed 0 bases, and the junction held 6 bases outside the gene matches. The CDR3 length is 16 residues. CDR1 SGHTA and CDR2 FQGNSA come from the germline V gene. The CDR3 here is CASSLVGGLSSYEQYF. CDR3 nucleotide sequence: TGTGCCAGCAGCTTAGTAGGGGGCCTAAGCTCCTACGAGCAGTACTTC. The variable domain in full, with the rest retrieved from reference TRBV7-2 and TRBJ2-7, is GAGVSQSPSNKVTEKGKDVELRCDPISGHTALYWYRQSLGQGLEFLIYFQGNSAPDKSGLPSDRFSAERTGGSVSTLTIQRTQQEDSAVYLCASSLVGGLSSYEQYFGPGTRLTVT.

The table lists this clonotype with a few counts. J is TRBJ1-2 and V is TRBV9; 7 nucleotides line up with TRBD1. The CDR3 runs to 14 residues. Germline-derived CDR1 and CDR2 are SGDLS and YYNGEE. With V trimmed by 0 bases and J by 5 bases, 4 bases remained unmatched. CDR3 DNA sequence: TGTGCCAGCAGCGTAGTAGGGGGCGAGTATGGCTACACCTTC. It translates to CASSVVGGEYGYTF.

This clonotype was seen a handful of times. This sequence joins TRBV7-9 and TRBJ2-3; D may be TRBD1 (5 bases). Germline CDR1 and CDR2: SEHNR and FQNEAQ (reference sequence). The V end was cut by 3 bases, the J end by 2 bases, with 12 bases between. CDR3 length: 15 residues. The CDR3, as DNA: TGTGCCAGCAGCTTCAGGGTTAAGTCCACAGATACGCAGTATTTT. It codes for CASSFRVKSTDTQYF.

The chain employs TRBV5-1 and TRBJ1-2; D is undetermined. The V end was cut by 0 bases, the J end by 4 bases, with 13 bases between. CDR1 SGHRS and CDR2 YFSETQ come from the germline V gene. CDR3 length: 15 residues. The CDR3 nucleotides read TGCGCCAGCAGCTTGGCTGGCAGGCCCCCCTATGGCTACACCTTC. Encoded protein: CASSLAGRPPYGYTF.

Points on this clonotype: A read error is likely here: a far larger clone is one base away. The CDR3 DNA reads TGTTCCAGCAGTGAAGGGGAGACCCAGTACTTC. It translates to CSSSEGETQYF. The rearrangement uses TRBV2 and TRBJ2-5; no clear D. CDR3 length: 11 amino acids. The germline V gene has CDR1 SNHLY and CDR2 FYNNEI.

The chain combines TRBV2 with TRBJ1-3, with 9 bases aligning to TRBD1. Germline loops: CDR1 SNHLY, CDR2 FYNNEI. CDR3 length: 14 amino acids. The trim removed 6 bases at V and 7 bases at J, leaving 7 bases unmatched. The CDR3 nucleotides are TGTGCCAGCAGGACCGGGACAGGGTCCAACACCATATATTTT. Protein product: CASRTGTGSNTIYF.

The chain recombines TRBV12-3 or TRBV12-4 with TRBJ1-4; D is unclear. The CDR3 sequence is 16 residues long. V was cut by 3 bases and J by 0 bases, with 11 bases left in between. In DNA form, the CDR3 reads TGTGCCAGCAGTTTCAGTCTACTTGCAACTAATGAAAAACTGTTTTTT. Encoded protein: CASSFSLLATNEKLFF.

The chain carries TRBV20-1 and TRBJ1-1; 8 bases agree with TRBD1. CDR1 and CDR2 (germline): DFQATT, SNEGSKA (reference sequence). The CDR3 is 13 residues long. J lost 2 bases, V lost 4 bases, and 3 bases had no gene match. This CDR3 reads CSATTGANTEAFF. The CDR3 DNA reads TGCAGTGCTACGACAGGGGCCAACACTGAAGCTTTCTTT.

This clonotype was observed a handful of times. The chain uses TRBV20-1 and TRBJ1-5; perhaps TRBD1 as D (5 bases). V lost 5 bases and J lost 1, with 9 bases in between. Per the germline V gene, CDR1 is DFQATT and CDR2 is SNEGSKA (reference sequence). The CDR3 covers 13 residues. The CDR3 DNA is TGCAGTGCTGCGCAGGGAAGCAATCAGCCCCAGCATTTT. Translated, it gives CSAAQGSNQPQHF.

This clonotype occurred a few times. The chain recombines TRBV3-1 with TRBJ2-5; D ambiguous. The CDR3 has 15 amino acids. The germline V gene encodes CDR1 LGHDT and CDR2 YNNKEL (reference sequence). V shed 1 base and J shed 2 bases, with 11 bases lying between them. The CDR3 DNA sequence: TGTGCCAGCAGCCAAGGTCCTTTGGGGCAAGAGACCCAGTACTTC. Its translation is CASSQGPLGQETQYF.

This clonotype came up many times. The CDR3 coding sequence is TGTGCCAGCTCACCACTAGCGGACCAAGAGACCCAGTACTTC. Its protein product is CASSPLADQETQYF. This chain uses TRBV18 with TRBJ2-5; possible D gene TRBD2, 6 bases. This CDR3 region has 14 residues. The germline CDR1 and CDR2 sequences are KGHSH and LQKENI. Trimming left V 1 base short and J 0 bases short, with 6 bases between.

The chain carries TRBV2 and TRBJ1-2; TRBD1 might be the D (5 bases). In germline, CDR1 is SNHLY, CDR2 FYNNEI. This CDR3 comprises 14 residues. Trimming took 7 bases from V and 5 from J, leaving 17 bases between them. The CDR3 bases are TGTGCCAGCAACGGTAGAGGGGATAGGTATGGCTACACCTTC. It specifies CASNGRGDRYGYTF.

This clonotype turned up a few times. The chain carries TRBV6-5 and TRBJ2-1, with D maybe TRBD1 (5 bases). Trimming pared 0 bases from V and 9 bases from J, leaving 18 bases between. CDR3 length: 16 residues. Germline assignment: CDR1 MNHEY and CDR2 SVGAGI. CDR3 in DNA: TGTGCCAGCAGTTACTCGAGCCCTAGGGGTTATGGTGAGCAGTTCTTC. It yields the protein CASSYSSPRGYGEQFF.